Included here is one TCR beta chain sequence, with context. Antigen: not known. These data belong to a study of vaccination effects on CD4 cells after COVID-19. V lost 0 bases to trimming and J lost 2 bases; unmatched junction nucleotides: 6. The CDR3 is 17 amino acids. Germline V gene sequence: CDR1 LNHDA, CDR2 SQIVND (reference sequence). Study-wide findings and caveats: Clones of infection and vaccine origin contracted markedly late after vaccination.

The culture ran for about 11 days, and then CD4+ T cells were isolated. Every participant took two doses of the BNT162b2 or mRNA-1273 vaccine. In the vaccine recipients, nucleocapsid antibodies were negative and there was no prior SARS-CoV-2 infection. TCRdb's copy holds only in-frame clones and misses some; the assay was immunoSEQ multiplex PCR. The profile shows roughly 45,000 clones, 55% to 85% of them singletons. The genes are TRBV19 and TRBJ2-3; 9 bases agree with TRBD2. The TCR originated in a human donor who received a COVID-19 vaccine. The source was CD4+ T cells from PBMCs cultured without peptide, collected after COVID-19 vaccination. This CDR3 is CASSIEGAGGPTDTQYF. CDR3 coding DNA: TGTGCCAGTAGTATAGAGGGAGCGGGGGGACCCACAGATACGCAGTATTTT.